These 15 T cell receptor beta chains share one sample of origin, sequenced in a study of response to subunit inactivated influenza vaccine. In TCRdb, the RT-PCR reads were re-called with MiXCR into one record per CDR3 protein. Of approximately 700,000 distinct CDR3 sequences in the sample, about a sixth are singletons; the top ten hold around a tenth. The sequences come from PBMCs from blood, collected roughly 12 days after vaccination. The receptor source for this set is a man between 45 and 60 years old who received an inactivated influenza vaccine.

The chain uses TRBV15 and TRBJ2-2; perhaps TRBD2 as D (6 bases). This CDR3 spans 17 amino acids. Trimming took off 5 bases at V and 5 bases at J, with 21 bases between the two ends. The germline V gene encodes CDR1 LNHNV and CDR2 YYDKDF (reference sequence). This chain's CDR3 is CATSERPFGLSTGELFF. The CDR3 DNA sequence: TGTGCCACCAGCGAAAGACCATTCGGACTATCTACCGGGGAGCTGTTTTTT.

V gene TRBV20-1 combines with J gene TRBJ2-5; the D gene is possibly TRBD1 (6 bases). The V end was cut by 0 bases, the J end by 9 bases, with 20 bases between. This CDR3 region has 15 residues. CDR1 is DFQATT, CDR2 SNEGSKA, per germline (reference sequence). The CDR3 here is CSARDGRQAIGAQYF. The DNA for the CDR3 is TGCAGTGCTAGAGATGGGCGACAGGCCATCGGGGCCCAGTACTTC.

This clonotype has just a few counts. The chain recombines TRBV7-2 with TRBJ2-7; D is possibly TRBD1 (6 bases). Trimming cost V 3 bases and J 5 bases, with 8 bases left between them. Germline V CDR1 and CDR2: SGHTA, FQGNSA. The CDR3 runs to 12 residues. The CDR3 DNA reads TGTGCCAGCAGCTTTCAGGGGAACGAGCAGTACTTC. This translates into CASSFQGNEQYF.

The chain employs TRBV20-1 and TRBJ2-7; D assignment may be TRBD1 or TRBD2 (5 bases each). This CDR3 is 14 amino acids long. Germline values: CDR1 DFQATT, CDR2 SNEGSKA (reference sequence). V lost 5 bases to trimming and J lost 4 bases, with 18 bases between them. The DNA for the CDR3 is TGCAGTGCTCCGGGACCGAGGACCGATTACGAGCAGTACTTC. The encoded protein is CSAPGPRTDYEQYF.

This clonotype was picked up a small number of times. The V call is TRBV27, the J call TRBJ2-4; no firm D call. Trimming cost V 4 bases and J 11 bases, with 18 bases left between them. Germline CDR1 is MNHEY and CDR2 is SMNVEV (reference sequence). The CDR3 totals 14 residues. The CDR3 DNA is TGTGCCAGCAGTTCCACCGCAGCAGGAAAAGTTCAGTACTTC. The encoded protein is CASSSTAAGKVQYF.

V usage is TRBV7-3 and J usage is TRBJ2-7; either TRBD1 or TRBD2 may fit D (5 bases each). Germline-derived CDR1 and CDR2 are SGHTA and FQGTGA. Deletions cut 5 bases from V and 5 bases from J, with 13 bases between. The CDR3 runs 13 residues. The CDR3 sequence is CASSAGRDHEQYF. As DNA, the CDR3 is TGTGCCAGCAGCGCAGGCAGGGACCACGAGCAGTACTTC.

The chain is built from TRBV7-9 and TRBJ1-4; D perhaps matches TRBD1 (5 bases). Germline V gene data show CDR1 as SEHNR and CDR2 as FQNEAQ (reference sequence). Trimming took off 5 bases at V and 3 bases at J, with 13 bases between the two ends. The CDR3 spans 15 residues. In DNA, the CDR3 is TGTGCCAGCAGCGCTACCGGGACGGCTAATGAAAAACTGTTTTTT. Translating gives CASSATGTANEKLFF.

This clonotype was picked up many times. The genes are TRBV29-1 and TRBJ2-7; TRBD2 might be the D (7 bases). V lost 5 bases and J 0 bases, leaving 17 bases between the germline ends. The CDR3 covers 15 residues. CDR1 is SQVTM, CDR2 ANQGSEA, per germline. CDR3 protein: CSVCWGGHSSYEQYF. The CDR3 bases are TGCAGCGTTTGCTGGGGGGGGCACAGCTCCTACGAGCAGTACTTC.

The V call is TRBV10-3, the J call TRBJ2-2, with D maybe TRBD2 (5 bases). V was clipped by 10 bases and J by 1 base, with 16 bases between them. Germline loops: CDR1 ENHRY, CDR2 SYGVKD. The CDR3 has 15 residues. The CDR3 sequence is CATIRELLNTGELFF. The CDR3 bases are TGTGCCACGATAAGGGAGTTATTGAACACCGGGGAGCTGTTTTTT.

Remarks on this clonotype: The junction departs from germline at one end; a sequencing error may be responsible. CDR3 DNA sequence: TGTGCCACCAGCAGACAGGGACAGGGCTCCCACAATGAGCAGTTCTTC. It yields the protein CATSRQGQGSHNEQFF. The V call is TRBV15, the J call TRBJ2-1, with 9 bases matching TRBD1. This CDR3 has 16 residues. Germline values: CDR1 LNHNV, CDR2 YYDKDF (reference sequence).

This rearrangement joins TRBV5-1 to TRBJ2-7, with TRBD2 matching 7 bases. The CDR3 is 15 residues long. Germline lookup yields CDR1 SGHRS and CDR2 YFSETQ. J lost 1 base, V lost 0 bases, and 4 bases had no gene match. CDR3 loop: CASSLDLGGSYEQYF. As DNA, the CDR3 is TGCGCCAGCAGCTTGGACCTGGGAGGGTCCTACGAGCAGTACTTC.

V usage is TRBV7-8 and J usage is TRBJ2-3, with 11 bases matching TRBD1. The CDR3 loop spans 17 amino acids. The V segment lost 5 bases and the J segment 4 bases; nucleotides outside the gene matches: 11. The V gene's germline CDR1 is SGHVS and CDR2 FQNEAQ. The CDR3 nucleotides are TGTGCCAGCAGCCCACTTCCGGACAGGGGGCATGCAGATACGCAGTATTTT. This translates into CASSPLPDRGHADTQYF.

This clonotype was counted a few times. The gene calls are TRBV6-2 or TRBV6-3 and TRBJ1-1; TRBD1 agrees at 9 bases. Germline-derived CDR1 and CDR2 are MNHEY and SVGEGT. Germline trimming cut 6 bases from V and 1 base from J; bases unmatched to any gene: 9. This CDR3 contains 16 residues. CDR3 in amino acids: CASREAQGARNTEAFF. DNA for the CDR3: TGTGCCAGCAGGGAAGCACAGGGGGCGAGGAACACTGAAGCTTTCTTT.

This clonotype has only a few counts. This chain uses TRBV6-2 or TRBV6-3 with TRBJ2-7; 11 nucleotides match TRBD1. With 8 bases clipped from V and 6 bases from J, the junction kept 12 bases outside the gene matches. The CDR3 consists of 15 residues. The V gene's germline CDR1 is MNHEY and CDR2 SVGEGT. CDR3 in amino acids: CASEPWTGGPREQYF. DNA of the CDR3: TGTGCCAGCGAACCATGGACAGGGGGCCCCCGCGAGCAGTACTTC.

This chain links TRBV20-1 with TRBJ2-7; 8 bases map to TRBD2. With 2 bases clipped from V and 2 bases from J, the junction kept 5 bases outside the gene matches. The germline V gene encodes CDR1 DFQATT and CDR2 SNEGSKA (reference sequence). The CDR3 loop spans 14 amino acids. The DNA of the CDR3 is TGCAGTGCTAGACCAGCGGGAGTGACCTACGAGCAGTACTTC. It specifies CSARPAGVTYEQYF.